Following are 23 T cell receptor beta chains from one sample sequenced in a study of blood T cell repertoires in COVID-19. The assay was immunoSEQ multiplex PCR, and TCRdb's table has in-frame clones only and misses some. The data contain under 200,000 clones, roughly nine tenths of them seen just once; the ten biggest clones take up more than 0.7%. Specimen: peripheral blood. The receptors were gathered from a woman in her 70s with acute or convalescent COVID-19.

The genes are TRBV6-2 or TRBV6-3 and TRBJ2-7; TRBD2 matches at 7 bases. Per germline, CDR1 MNHEY and CDR2 SVGEGT. CDR3 length equals 13 residues. The ends lost 5 bases at V and 3 bases at J; junction bases unmatched: 4. The CDR3 sequence is CASSNGGNYEQYF. Here the CDR3 DNA reads TGTGCCAGCAGTAACGGGGGGAACTACGAGCAGTACTTC.

The chain is built from TRBV28 and TRBJ2-3; D is possibly TRBD2 (5 bases). Germline V gene data show CDR1 as MDHEN and CDR2 as SYDVKM. The CDR3 has 16 residues. V was clipped by 4 bases and J by 4 bases, with 18 bases between them. The CDR3 region is CASSSAGMGIADTQYF. The DNA for the CDR3 is TGTGCCAGCAGTTCTGCGGGTATGGGTATCGCAGATACGCAGTATTTT. The variable domain in full, with the rest retrieved from reference TRBV28 and TRBJ2-3, is DVKVTQSSRYLVKRTGEKVFLECVQDMDHENMFWYRQDPGLGLRLIYFSYDVKMKEKGDIPEGYSVSREKKERFSLILESASTNQTSMYLCASSSAGMGIADTQYFGPGTRLTVL.

The gene calls are TRBV6-5 and TRBJ1-3; no clear D. This CDR3 is built from 14 residues. Trimming cost V 6 bases and J 1 base, with 10 bases left between them. Germline assignment: CDR1 MNHEY and CDR2 SVGAGI. The CDR3 is CASRAPGSGNTIYF. The CDR3 nucleotides read TGTGCCAGCAGGGCCCCGGGTTCTGGAAACACCATATATTTT.

The gene calls are TRBV5-1 and TRBJ1-2; D call uncertain. Germline lookup yields CDR1 SGHRS and CDR2 YFSETQ. The germline V and J ends were trimmed by 4 bases and 1 base, with 11 bases remaining between them. This CDR3 is built from 14 residues. The DNA for the CDR3 is TGCGCCAGCAGCCAACAGACCGATAACTATGGCTACACCTTC. Protein sequence: CASSQQTDNYGYTF.

The chain employs TRBV19 and TRBJ2-3, with 10 bases identical to TRBD2. CDR1 and CDR2 from the germline V gene are LNHDA and SQIVND (reference sequence). The CDR3 sequence is 15 residues long. V shed 3 bases and J 10 bases; nucleotides not matched to a gene: 10. CDR3 loop: CASSIASGSALAQYF. The CDR3 nucleotides are TGTGCCAGTAGTATCGCTAGCGGGAGTGCGCTGGCGCAGTATTTT.

J is TRBJ2-5 and V is TRBV19; TRBD1 is a possible D gene (5 bases). Germline CDR1 LNHDA, CDR2 SQIVND (reference sequence). The V end was cut by 5 bases, the J end by 4 bases, with 17 bases between. This CDR3 contains 15 residues. The CDR3 sequence: CASSSTGFARETQYF. The CDR3 DNA reads TGTGCCAGTAGTTCCACAGGATTTGCGCGAGAGACCCAGTACTTC. Combining the CDR3 with reference TRBV19 and TRBJ2-5 gives the whole variable domain DGGITQSPKYLFRKEGQNVTLSCEQNLNHDAMYWYRQDPGQGLRLIYYSQIVNDFQKGDIAEGYSVSREKKESFPLTVTSAQKNPTAFYLCASSSTGFARETQYFGPGTRLLVL.

This clone was seen once. V gene TRBV6-1 combines with J gene TRBJ1-5; the D gene is possibly TRBD1 (6 bases). V was pared by 4 bases and J by 1 base, with 17 bases between. Looked up from germline, CDR1 is MNHNS and CDR2 is SASEGT. This CDR3 has 17 amino acids. Here the CDR3 reads CASSGVAGQGSNQPQHF. CDR3 nucleotide sequence: TGTGCCAGCAGTGGAGTTGCGGGCCAGGGGAGCAATCAGCCCCAGCATTTT.

The V and J genes are TRBV6-5 and TRBJ1-3; D perhaps matches TRBD1 (5 bases). CDR1 and CDR2 (germline): MNHEY, SVGAGI. CDR3 length: 15 residues. Trimming removed 6 bases at V and 4 bases at J, with 16 bases between. The DNA of the CDR3 is TGTGCCAGCAGAAACGGGGGAGGGCACGGAAACACCATATATTTT. Encoded protein: CASRNGGGHGNTIYF.

This chain joins TRBV5-1 and TRBJ1-1, with 7 bases aligning to TRBD1. CDR1 and CDR2 (germline): SGHRS, YFSETQ. J gave up 4 bases and V 4 bases, and 7 bases lay outside the gene matches. The CDR3 runs 14 residues. The DNA for the CDR3 is TGCGCCAGCAGCCTAACAGGGGAATCCACTGAAGCTTTCTTT. Its protein is CASSLTGESTEAFF.

The chain uses TRBV11-1 and TRBJ2-7, with 10 bases fitting TRBD2. V was pared by 4 bases and J by 0 bases, with 3 bases of the junction left unmatched. The CDR3 has 15 amino acids. Germline V CDR1 and CDR2: SGHAT, FQDESV (reference sequence). CDR3 DNA sequence: TGTGCCAGCAGCTCCTCTAGCGGGGGCTCCTACGAGCAGTACTTC. Amino acids: CASSSSSGGSYEQYF. Using reference TRBV11-1 and TRBJ2-7 for the parts outside the CDR3, the full variable domain is EAEVAQSPRYKITEKSQAVAFWCDPISGHATLYWYRQILGQGPELLVQFQDESVVDDSQLPKDRFSAERLKGVDSTLKIQPAELGDSAMYLCASSSSSGGSYEQYFGPGTRLTVT.

The chain links TRBV19 to TRBJ2-7, with 8 bases matching TRBD2. In germline, CDR1 is LNHDA, CDR2 SQIVND (reference sequence). V was pared by 0 bases and J by 2 bases, with 0 bases of the junction left unmatched. The CDR3 has 14 amino acids. CDR3 DNA sequence: TGTGCCAGTAGTATAGAACTAGCGGCCTACGAGCAGTACTTC. Its translation: CASSIELAAYEQYF.

The chain has TRBV23-1 and TRBJ2-7, with 9 bases matching TRBD1. TRBV23-1 is placed among ORFs of uncertain function. This CDR3 has 14 residues. With V trimmed by 10 bases and J by 0 bases, 7 bases remained unmatched. Written as DNA, the CDR3 is TGCGCCAAGAAACCGGGACAGGGCTCCTACGAGCAGTACTTC. Translating gives CAKKPGQGSYEQYF.

This clone has only a few counts. The chain employs TRBV18 and TRBJ2-7, with TRBD2 matching 14 bases. Trimming at V came to 6 bases and at J to 5 bases, leaving 6 bases not matched to a gene. CDR3 length: 15 residues. CDR1 and CDR2 (germline): KGHSH, LQKENI. CDR3 nucleotide sequence: TGTGCCAGCTCTCCTCCGGGACTAGCGGGAGACGAGCAGTACTTC. Translated: CASSPPGLAGDEQYF.

The chain links TRBV19 to TRBJ1-5; weak D call: TRBD1 (5 bases). Between the trimmed V and J ends, which lost 5 bases and 5 bases, there was a span of 10 bases. CDR3 size: 13 residues. Germline CDR1 reads LNHDA; CDR2 reads SQIVND (reference sequence). CDR3 nucleotides: TGTGCCAGTAGTCAAGACAGAGATCAGCCCCAGCATTTT. Its protein product is CASSQDRDQPQHF.

The J gene is TRBJ2-5, the V gene TRBV27; TRBD2 matches 11 bases. Germline V lookup: CDR1 MNHEY, CDR2 SMNVEV (reference sequence). The trim removed 6 bases at V and 6 bases at J, leaving 3 bases unmatched. This CDR3 is built from 13 residues. CDR3 DNA sequence: TGTGCCAGCAGACTAGCGGGGGAGAAGACCCAGTACTTC. Its translation: CASRLAGEKTQYF.

The rearrangement links TRBV28 to TRBJ1-2; 8 bases agree with TRBD1. J was trimmed by 5 bases and V by 3 bases; bases with no gene match: 5. CDR1 is MDHEN, CDR2 SYDVKM, per germline. This CDR3 has 14 residues. The CDR3 DNA follows: TGTGCCAGCAGTTTTTCAGGGGGCAGGTATGGCTACACCTTC. Its translation: CASSFSGGRYGYTF.

This rearrangement joins TRBV13 to TRBJ1-1; D is perhaps TRBD1 (5 bases). Germline CDR1 PRHDT, CDR2 FYEKMQ (reference sequence). Trimming pared 6 bases from V and 0 bases from J, leaving 8 bases between. The CDR3 covers 13 residues. CDR3 in DNA: TGTGCCAGCAGTCTACAGGTGAACACTGAAGCTTTCTTT. It is translated as CASSLQVNTEAFF.

The chain employs TRBV5-6 and TRBJ2-5; no definite D call. The CDR3 totals 13 residues. V lost 2 bases and J 1 base, leaving 6 bases between the germline ends. Germline values: CDR1 SGHDT, CDR2 YYEEEE. The CDR3 nucleotides read TGTGCCAGCAGCTTCACAGTCCAAGAGACCCAGTACTTC. This codes for CASSFTVQETQYF.

The genes are TRBV6-4 and TRBJ1-2, with D uncertain. Trimming left V 0 bases short and J 4 bases short, with 12 bases between. CDR1 is MRHNA, CDR2 SNTAGT, per germline. This CDR3 comprises 15 residues. CDR3 bases: TGTGCCAGCAGTGACTCGGCCACTAACTTCTATGGCTACACCTTC. Its protein product is CASSDSATNFYGYTF.

The chain combines TRBV6-5 with TRBJ2-7; unclear D gene. Trimming left V 0 bases short and J 0 bases short, with 6 bases between. CDR1 MNHEY and CDR2 SVGAGI come from the germline V gene. The CDR3 spans 14 residues. CDR3 bases: TGTGCCAGCAGTTACTCGGGCAGCTCCTACGAGCAGTACTTC. This encodes CASSYSGSSYEQYF.

With respect to this clone: Other nucleotide sequences in the sample specify the same CDR3. The chain joins TRBV6-5 to TRBJ1-5; 10 bases match TRBD1. Germline V CDR1 and CDR2: MNHEY, SVGAGI. The CDR3 loop spans 13 amino acids. V shed 6 bases, J shed 4 bases, and the junction held 0 bases outside the gene matches. The CDR3: CASRGQGNQPQHF. The CDR3 DNA is TGTGCCAGCAGGGGACAGGGGAATCAGCCCCAGCATTTT.

The gene calls are TRBV18 and TRBJ1-5; 7 bases line up with TRBD1. Germline-derived CDR1 and CDR2 are KGHSH and LQKENI. This CDR3 comprises 13 residues. Trimming took 9 bases from V and 2 from J; bases not matched to a gene: 4. The chain's CDR3 is CASTTGGNQPQHF. The CDR3 DNA reads TGTGCCAGTACAACAGGGGGCAATCAGCCCCAGCATTTT.

The rearrangement joins TRBV20-1 to TRBJ2-3, with TRBD1 matching 7 bases. In germline, CDR1 is DFQATT, CDR2 SNEGSKA (reference sequence). Losses at the gene ends were 6 bases for V and 4 bases for J; bases not matched to a gene: 1. The length of the CDR3 is 11 residues. The CDR3 bases are TGCAGTGCGGGACAGCCAGATACGCAGTATTTT. Protein sequence: CSAGQPDTQYF.